This TCR beta chain was recorded in a study of sequential checkpoint blockade in melanoma. As for the study in general: Each arm's sequence ended with maintenance nivolumab.

Specified treatment: randomized to nivolumab then ipilimumab (arm A) or the reverse (arm B). V gave up 3 bases and J gave up 4 bases, with 21 bases separating them. Germline CDR1 KGHSH, CDR2 LQKENI. This CDR3 region has 17 residues. The assay was immunoSEQ multiplex PCR, and TCRdb's table has in-frame clones only and misses some. The sample records some 20,000 clones, roughly 82% being singletons. V and J are TRBV18 and TRBJ2-5; D is perhaps TRBD2 (6 bases). This clonotype was sampled from a human donor with melanoma. The sequencing used CD8+ T cells sorted from blood (inferred from file names), collected from a patient given nivolumab and ipilimumab in sequence. CDR3 bases: TGTGCCAGCTCACCGTCGACCGGGGGAAGGGTGGGAGAGACCCAGTACTTC. Protein sequence: CASSPSTGGRVGETQYF.